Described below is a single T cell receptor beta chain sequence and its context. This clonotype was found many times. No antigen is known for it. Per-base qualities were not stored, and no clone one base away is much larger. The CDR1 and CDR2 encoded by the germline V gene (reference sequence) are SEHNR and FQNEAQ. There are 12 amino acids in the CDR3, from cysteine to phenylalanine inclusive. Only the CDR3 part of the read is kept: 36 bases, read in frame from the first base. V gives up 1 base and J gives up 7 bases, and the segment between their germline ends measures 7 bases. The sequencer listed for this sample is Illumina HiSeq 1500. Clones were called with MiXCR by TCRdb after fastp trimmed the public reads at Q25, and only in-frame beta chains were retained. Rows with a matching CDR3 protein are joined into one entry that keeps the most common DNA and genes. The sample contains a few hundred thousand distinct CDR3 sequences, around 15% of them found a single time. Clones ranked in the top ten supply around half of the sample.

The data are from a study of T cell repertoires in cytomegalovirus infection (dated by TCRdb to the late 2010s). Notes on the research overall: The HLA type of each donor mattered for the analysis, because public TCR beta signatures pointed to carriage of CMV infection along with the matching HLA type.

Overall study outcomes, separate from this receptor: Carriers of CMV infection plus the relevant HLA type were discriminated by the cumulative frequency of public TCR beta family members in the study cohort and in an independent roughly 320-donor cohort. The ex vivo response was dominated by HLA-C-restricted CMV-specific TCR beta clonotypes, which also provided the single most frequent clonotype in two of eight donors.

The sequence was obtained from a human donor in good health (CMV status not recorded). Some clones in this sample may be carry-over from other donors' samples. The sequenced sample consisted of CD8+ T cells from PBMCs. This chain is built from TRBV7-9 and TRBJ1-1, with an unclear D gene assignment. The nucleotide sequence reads TGTGCCAGCAGCTTAGATATGGATGAAGCTTTCTTT. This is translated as CASSLDMDEAFF.